This entry lists 19 T cell receptor beta chains sequenced from one sample in a study of cytomegalovirus exposure and HLA in healthy donors. Primers included in the PCR were 60 Vbeta and 13 Jbeta primers. Some clones are missing from TCRdb's copy, which holds only in-frame ones; the method was immunoSEQ multiplex PCR. Altogether roughly 110,000 clones are present, more than 75% being singletons, with the ten largest covering about 6%. Sequencing was done on a sample of PBMCs. The source of these receptors is a woman in her forties or fifties in good health and CMV-seropositive.

V and J are TRBV11-3 and TRBJ2-7; the D gene is possibly TRBD2 (5 bases). CDR1 and CDR2 from the germline V gene are SGHNT and YENEEA. V gave up 5 bases and J gave up 0 bases, with 11 bases separating them. CDR3 length: 14 amino acids. CDR3 sequence reads: CASSPDGISYEQYF. The CDR3 DNA follows: TGTGCCAGCAGCCCCGACGGGATCTCCTACGAGCAGTACTTC.

The V gene is TRBV7-9, the J gene TRBJ1-3, with 8 bases that match TRBD1. Germline V CDR1 and CDR2: SEHNR, FQNEAQ (reference sequence). With V trimmed by 4 bases and J by 4 bases, 12 bases remained unmatched. The CDR3 is made up of 17 amino acids. CDR3 residues: CASSSSLPTGAGNTIYF. CDR3 in DNA: TGTGCCAGCAGCTCTTCTTTACCGACAGGGGCCGGAAACACCATATATTTT.

A single count supports this clone. J is TRBJ1-6 and V is TRBV6-5, with D possibly TRBD1 on 6 matching bases. Per germline, CDR1 MNHEY and CDR2 SVGAGI. The V end lost 8 bases, the J end lost 8 bases, and 16 bases lay between the germline ends. This CDR3 is built from 14 residues. The DNA of the CDR3 is TGTGCCAGCGGACAGTTTGAGATCTATTCACCCCTCCACTTT. Protein: CASGQFEIYSPLHF.

This chain uses TRBV7-2 with TRBJ1-1, with a tentative D call TRBD1 (6 bases). V dropped 7 bases and J dropped 0 bases, with 12 bases sitting between them. Germline CDR1 SGHTA, CDR2 FQGNSA. The CDR3 consists of 14 residues. The CDR3 nucleotides read TGTGCCAGCAACCTACAGGGTTTGAACACTGAAGCTTTCTTT. It is translated as CASNLQGLNTEAFF.

This chain links TRBV28 with TRBJ2-7, with D unresolved. V lost 4 bases, J lost 4 bases, and 14 bases lay in between. Germline CDR1 is MDHEN and CDR2 is SYDVKM. The CDR3 loop spans 14 amino acids. The CDR3 region has the DNA TGTGCCAGCAGTTCGAGCTTGGGCAGATACGAGCAGTACTTC. Protein sequence: CASSSSLGRYEQYF. The variable domain in full, completed from reference TRBV28 and TRBJ2-7, reads DVKVTQSSRYLVKRTGEKVFLECVQDMDHENMFWYRQDPGLGLRLIYFSYDVKMKEKGDIPEGYSVSREKKERFSLILESASTNQTSMYLCASSSSLGRYEQYFGPGTRLTVT.

This rearrangement joins TRBV13 to TRBJ2-5, with 11 bases that match TRBD2. V shed 4 bases and J 2 bases; nucleotides not matched to a gene: 6. This CDR3 is built from 16 residues. Per the germline V gene, CDR1 is PRHDT and CDR2 is FYEKMQ (reference sequence). In DNA, the CDR3 is TGTGCCAGCAGCTCGGGACTAGCGGACGAACAAGAGACCCAGTACTTC. This encodes CASSSGLADEQETQYF.

This clone was seen more than once but under ten times. The V gene is TRBV18, the J gene TRBJ1-2; the match to TRBD1 covers 7 bases. V dropped 3 bases and J dropped 4; count of bases not matched to a gene: 5. The germline V gene has CDR1 KGHSH and CDR2 LQKENI. There are 14 residues in the CDR3. The CDR3 nucleotides read TGTGCCAGCTCACCGGAGACAGGGATCTATGGCTACACCTTC. Translated: CASSPETGIYGYTF.

The V call is TRBV5-8, the J call TRBJ2-1; 8 nucleotides align to TRBD1. Germline V gene data show CDR1 as SGHTS and CDR2 as YDEGEE. V shed 2 bases and J 3 bases; nucleotides not matched to a gene: 10. CDR3 length: 17 residues. CDR3: CASSLNLGTGGYNEQFF. CDR3 in DNA: TGTGCCAGCAGCTTAAATCTTGGAACAGGGGGCTACAATGAGCAGTTCTTC.

The chain carries TRBV19 and TRBJ1-5; TRBD1 is a possible D gene (5 bases). The CDR3 runs to 17 residues. V was trimmed by 4 bases and J by 2 bases, leaving 18 bases between them. Looked up from germline, CDR1 is LNHDA and CDR2 is SQIVND (reference sequence). The CDR3 here is CASSSLGGAPGNQPQHF. CDR3 nucleotide sequence: TGTGCCAGTAGTAGCTTAGGAGGGGCGCCGGGCAATCAGCCCCAGCATTTT. Full variable domain (remainder filled in from reference TRBV19 and TRBJ1-5): DGGITQSPKYLFRKEGQNVTLSCEQNLNHDAMYWYRQDPGQGLRLIYYSQIVNDFQKGDIAEGYSVSREKKESFPLTVTSAQKNPTAFYLCASSSLGGAPGNQPQHFGDGTRLSIL.

V and J are TRBV6-1 and TRBJ1-5; the D is unclear. Germline V gene lookup returns CDR1 MNHNS and CDR2 SASEGT. This CDR3 is 13 amino acids long. V was cut by 1 base and J by 7 bases, with 8 bases left in between. The CDR3 bases are TGTGCCAGCAGTGAAGTGGCCAACCAGCCCCAGCATTTT. Its translation is CASSEVANQPQHF.

The V and J genes are TRBV4-1 and TRBJ1-5; 7 bases align to TRBD1. In germline, CDR1 is MGHRA, CDR2 YSYEKL. This CDR3 spans 17 amino acids. Germline trimming cut 3 bases from V and 0 bases from J; bases unmatched to any gene: 8. CDR3 DNA sequence: TGCGCCAGCAGCCACCGCACCGGGACAGATAGCAATCAGCCCCAGCATTTT. This codes for CASSHRTGTDSNQPQHF.

The rearrangement links TRBV7-8 to TRBJ1-1; D remains unclear. CDR3 length equals 12 residues. The V end was cut by 5 bases, the J end by 9 bases, with 13 bases between. Germline CDR1 reads SGHVS; CDR2 reads FQNEAQ. The CDR3 nucleotides are TGTGCCAGCAGCCCATACAGACACCAAGCTTTCTTT. Protein product: CASSPYRHQAFF. The full variable domain, rest sourced from reference TRBV7-8 and TRBJ1-1, is GAGVSQSPRYKVAKRGQDVALRCDPISGHVSLFWYQQALGQGPEFLTYFQNEAQLDKSGLPSDRFFAERPEGSVSTLKIQRTQQEDSAVYLCASSPYRHQAFFGQGTRLTVV.

V is TRBV28 and J is TRBJ1-2; D unclear. Per germline, CDR1 MDHEN and CDR2 SYDVKM. This CDR3 region has 14 residues. Trimming cost V 2 bases and J 4 bases, with 11 bases left between them. The CDR3 protein is CASSLGVAIYGYTF. CDR3 DNA: TGTGCCAGCAGTTTAGGGGTAGCGATCTATGGCTACACCTTC.

In this sample, this clone turned up a few times. The CDR3: CASSLGTAGNTIYF. Written as DNA, the CDR3 is TGCGCCAGCAGCTTGGGGACAGCTGGAAACACCATATATTTT. The chain joins TRBV5-1 to TRBJ1-3; possibly TRBD1 for D (6 bases). Between the trimmed V and J ends, which lost 0 bases and 2 bases, there was a span of 6 bases. Germline CDR1 SGHRS, CDR2 YFSETQ. This CDR3 is built from 14 residues.

This sequence joins TRBV5-6 and TRBJ2-2; 9 bases align to TRBD1. J was trimmed by 5 bases and V by 3 bases; bases with no gene match: 5. Germline loops: CDR1 SGHDT, CDR2 YYEEEE. The CDR3 is made up of 15 amino acids. This chain's CDR3 is CASSWDREVTGELFF. The CDR3 DNA reads TGTGCCAGCAGCTGGGACAGGGAGGTGACCGGGGAGCTGTTTTTT.

This clone was seen only once. The chain couples TRBV6-1 to TRBJ2-5; no clear D. The CDR3 totals 13 residues. V shed 7 bases and J shed 4 bases, with 13 bases lying between them. Germline CDR1 is MNHNS and CDR2 is SASEGT. The chain's CDR3 is CASIRPGIETQYF. The CDR3, as DNA: TGTGCCAGCATCCGGCCAGGAATAGAGACCCAGTACTTC.

The CDR3 sequence is CASQGDGEAFF. CDR3 DNA: TGTGCCAGTCAGGGGGACGGTGAAGCTTTCTTT. The chain joins TRBV7-3 to TRBJ1-1, with 7 bases identical to TRBD1. The CDR3 is 11 amino acids. In germline, CDR1 is SGHTA, CDR2 FQGTGA. V gave up 9 bases and J gave up 7 bases; unmatched junction bases: 5.

This chain links TRBV5-1 with TRBJ2-3; possibly TRBD2 for D (5 bases). V lost 0 bases and J lost 1, with 6 bases in between. The CDR3 contains 14 residues. CDR1 and CDR2 from the germline V gene are SGHRS and YFSETQ. CDR3 sequence reads: CASSLVEGTDTQYF. The DNA for the CDR3 is TGCGCCAGCAGCTTGGTGGAGGGCACAGATACGCAGTATTTT. Full variable domain (remainder filled in from reference TRBV5-1 and TRBJ2-3): KAGVTQTPRYLIKTRGQQVTLSCSPISGHRSVSWYQQTPGQGLQFLFEYFSETQRNKGNFPGRFSGRQFSNSRSEMNVSTLELGDSALYLCASSLVEGTDTQYFGPGTRLTVL.

The gene calls are TRBV7-9 and TRBJ1-5; D perhaps matches TRBD1 (5 bases). V was clipped by 1 base and J by 5 bases, with 6 bases between them. Germline V gives CDR1 SEHNR, CDR2 FQNEAQ (reference sequence). The CDR3 totals 13 residues. The CDR3 nucleotides are TGTGCCAGCAGCTTAGAAGGGGATCAGCCCCAGCATTTT. Translation: CASSLEGDQPQHF.